This T cell receptor (beta chain) came from a study of cytomegalovirus exposure and HLA in healthy donors. Both 60 Vbeta primers and 13 Jbeta primers went into the PCR. Some clones are missing from TCRdb's copy, which holds only in-frame ones; the method was immunoSEQ multiplex PCR. The sample has tens of thousands of clones; around 80% are singletons. The CDR3 is 13 residues long. The germline CDR1 and CDR2 sequences are MDHEN and SYDVKM. Trimming took off 8 bases at V and 3 bases at J, with 14 bases between the two ends. The gene calls are TRBV28 and TRBJ2-7; tentative D call: TRBD2 (7 bases). The clonotype was recovered from a man in his forties in good health and CMV-seronegative. The sequenced sample was PBMCs. CDR3 sequence reads: CASPGAGDYEQYF. DNA of the CDR3: TGTGCCAGCCCAGGGGCGGGAGACTACGAGCAGTACTTC.